This TCR beta chain appears in the sequencing data of a study of T cell repertoires in cytomegalovirus infection. Study as a whole: Epitope selection comprised recently identified HLA-C-restricted CMV epitopes and well-studied HLA-B-restricted CMV epitopes.

Each CDR3 protein is one row after TCRdb ran MiXCR on the reads. Of about 160,000 distinct CDR3 sequences in the sample, roughly 21% were seen once. General observations from the study: Clonotype analysis showed dominance of the ex vivo response by HLA-C-restricted CMV-specific TCR beta clonotypes. Identification of carriers of CMV plus the relevant HLA was performed using cumulative public TCR beta family frequency.

The table lists this clonotype with a few counts. Its specificity is not known. Germline V CDR1 and CDR2: LGHNA, YNFKEQ. The CDR3 loop spans 19 amino acids. Trimming cost V 1 base and J 0 bases; bases outside gene matches: 9. The receptor's source is a human donor in good health (CMV status not recorded). Some clones in this sample may be carry-over from other donors' samples. This specimen consisted of CD8+ T cells from cultured PBMCs, obtained from culture after CMV antigen stimulation. The chain joins TRBV4-2 to TRBJ1-5, with 10 bases that match TRBD1. DNA of the CDR3: TGTGCCAGCAGCCAAGGAAAAGGACAGGGGGTTTATAGCAATCAGCCCCAGCATTTT. This translates into CASSQGKGQGVYSNQPQHF.